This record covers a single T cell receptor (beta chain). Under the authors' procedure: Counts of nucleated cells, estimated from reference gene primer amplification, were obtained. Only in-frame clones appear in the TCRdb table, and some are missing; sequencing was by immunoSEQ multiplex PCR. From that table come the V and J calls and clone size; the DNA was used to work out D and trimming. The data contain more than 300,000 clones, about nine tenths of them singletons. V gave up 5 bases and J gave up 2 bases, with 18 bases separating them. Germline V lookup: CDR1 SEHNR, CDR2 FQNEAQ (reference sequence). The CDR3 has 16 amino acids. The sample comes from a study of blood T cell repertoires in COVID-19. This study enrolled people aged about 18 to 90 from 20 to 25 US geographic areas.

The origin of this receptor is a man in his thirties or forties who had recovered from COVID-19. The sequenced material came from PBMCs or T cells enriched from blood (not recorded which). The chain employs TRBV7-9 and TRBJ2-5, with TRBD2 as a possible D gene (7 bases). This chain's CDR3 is CASSTLQGRGQETQYF. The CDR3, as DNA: TGTGCCAGCAGCACCCTCCAGGGGAGGGGGCAAGAGACCCAGTACTTC.